Below, 21 T cell receptor beta chains from the same sample are listed, as sequenced in a study of T cells in localized non-small cell lung cancer. Sequencing was performed with immunoSEQ multiplex PCR; in TCRdb, only in-frame clones are kept and a portion is missing. Of about 52,000 clones in the sample, 85% to 90% are singletons; the top ten hold roughly a sixth. The sequencing used PBMCs, collected before any cancer treatment. These TCRs come from a female donor with stage II lung adenocarcinoma.

The chain combines TRBV14 with TRBJ1-3; unclear D gene. Germline V gives CDR1 SGHDN, CDR2 FVKESK. Between the trimmed V and J ends, which lost 4 bases and 0 bases, there was a span of 13 bases. This CDR3 is 16 amino acids long. The CDR3 reads CASSRQPPGSGNTIYF. CDR3 DNA sequence: TGTGCCAGCAGCCGCCAACCCCCAGGCTCTGGAAACACCATATATTTT.

This clone was found a few times. The chain combines TRBV21-1 with TRBJ1-6. TRBV21-1 is a pseudogene segment. The CDR3 sequence is 13 residues long. The CDR3 DNA reads TGTGCCAGCAGCAAACTCCAAAATTCACCCCTCCACTTT. This gives the protein CASSKLQNSPLHF.

The chain combines TRBV10-2 with TRBJ2-4; 7 bases line up with TRBD2. The junction had 12 bases not matched to a gene; V was cut back by 7 bases and J by 3 bases. CDR1 WSHSY and CDR2 SAAADI come from the germline V gene. The CDR3 is made up of 16 amino acids. The CDR3 sequence: CASTRSAGENKNIQYF. CDR3 nucleotide sequence: TGCGCCAGCACCCGGTCGGCGGGGGAGAACAAAAACATTCAGTACTTC.

V and J are TRBV5-1 and TRBJ2-2; weak D call: TRBD2 (5 bases). This CDR3 is 12 amino acids long. CDR1 SGHRS and CDR2 YFSETQ come from the germline V gene. V lost 7 bases and J 13 bases, leaving 17 bases between the germline ends. The CDR3 region has the DNA TGCGCCAGCGGCCTAAATGAGGGCGCGCTGTTTTTT. Translation gives CASGLNEGALFF. Combining the CDR3 with reference TRBV5-1 and TRBJ2-2 gives the whole variable domain KAGVTQTPRYLIKTRGQQVTLSCSPISGHRSVSWYQQTPGQGLQFLFEYFSETQRNKGNFPGRFSGRQFSNSRSEMNVSTLELGDSALYLCASGLNEGALFFGEGSRLTVL.

The chain combines TRBV10-3 with TRBJ2-5, with D perhaps TRBD1 (6 bases). The CDR3 is 15 amino acids. The ends were cut back, 0 bases at V and 2 bases at J, with 10 bases in the middle. From germline, CDR1 is ENHRY and CDR2 SYGVKD. CDR3 protein: CAISESGTTQETQYF. The CDR3 DNA reads TGTGCCATCAGTGAGTCAGGGACAACTCAAGAGACCCAGTACTTC.

The chain links TRBV5-1 to TRBJ2-5; D possibly corresponds to TRBD2 (7 bases). V gave up 7 bases and J gave up 5 bases, with 15 bases separating them. CDR1 and CDR2 from the germline V gene are SGHRS and YFSETQ. CDR3 length: 13 amino acids. CDR3 sequence (DNA): TGCGCCAGCGGGAGGGGGTACGCGGAGACCCAGTACTTC. Translated: CASGRGYAETQYF.

The rearrangement links TRBV19 to TRBJ2-2, with 7 bases aligning to TRBD2. CDR3 length: 15 residues. With 10 bases clipped from V and 2 bases from J, the junction kept 10 bases outside the gene matches. Germline V gives CDR1 LNHDA, CDR2 SQIVND (reference sequence). The CDR3 sequence is CATRSSGTNTGELFF. In DNA, the CDR3 is TGTGCCACCCGGTCTAGCGGAACAAACACCGGGGAGCTGTTTTTT.

The CDR3 sequence is CASSSRRGMTEAFF. CDR3 DNA sequence: TGTGCCAGCAGCTCCCGCAGGGGGATGACTGAAGCTTTCTTT. The chain couples TRBV7-9 to TRBJ1-1, with TRBD1 matching 7 bases. With 4 bases clipped from V and 5 bases from J, the junction kept 7 bases outside the gene matches. Germline CDR1 is SEHNR and CDR2 is FQNEAQ (reference sequence). The CDR3 is 14 residues long.

This clone was counted once. The rearrangement uses TRBV10-3 and TRBJ2-3, with D possibly matching TRBD2 (6 bases). V lost 4 bases, J lost 0 bases, and 17 bases lay in between. This CDR3 has 17 residues. The germline CDR1 and CDR2 sequences are ENHRY and SYGVKD. The CDR3 spells CAISVPRKGTSTDTQYF. In nucleotides, the CDR3 is TGTGCCATCAGTGTCCCGAGGAAGGGGACTAGCACAGATACGCAGTATTTT.

A note on this clone: Germline is not matched at one junction end, which may reflect a read error. The chain couples TRBV5-1 to TRBJ1-1, with D possibly matching TRBD1 (6 bases). CDR3 length: 12 amino acids. Germline V gene lookup returns CDR1 SGHRS and CDR2 YFSETQ. The CDR3 DNA is TGCGCCAGCAGCGCAGAACAGGGCCCATCCGCCTTC. Its protein product is CASSAEQGPSAF.

The chain couples TRBV2 to TRBJ1-1; D possibly corresponds to TRBD1 (6 bases). The CDR3 runs to 13 residues. Germline CDR1 and CDR2: SNHLY and FYNNEI. V lost 10 bases and J 4 bases, leaving 16 bases between the germline ends. The chain's CDR3 is CATSQGVITEAFF. The CDR3 DNA sequence: TGTGCCACCTCACAGGGTGTTATCACTGAAGCTTTCTTT.

The chain links TRBV7-6 to TRBJ2-2, with unresolved D. The germline V and J ends were trimmed by 5 bases and 6 bases, with 16 bases remaining between them. CDR1 and CDR2 (germline): SGHVS, FNYEAQ. This CDR3 has 15 residues. CDR3 in DNA: TGTGCCAGCAGCCCCGGAATTTTGCGGTCCGGGGAGCTGTTTTTT. Its translation is CASSPGILRSGELFF.

This chain joins TRBV5-1 and TRBJ1-2; 8 bases line up with TRBD1. Germline CDR1 is SGHRS and CDR2 is YFSETQ. This CDR3 is built from 14 residues. Trimming at V came to 5 bases and at J to 6 bases, leaving 9 bases not matched to a gene. The CDR3 region has the DNA TGCGCCAGCAGTCAAGCTCAGGGGGCTAATGGCTACACCTTC. It codes for CASSQAQGANGYTF.

J is TRBJ2-3 and V is TRBV9; D is uncertain. The germline CDR1 and CDR2 sequences are SGDLS and YYNGEE. V shed 0 bases and J shed 1 base, with 9 bases lying between them. There are 15 residues in the CDR3. The CDR3 region is CASSVDQRGTDTQYF. CDR3 sequence (DNA): TGTGCCAGCAGCGTAGATCAACGGGGCACAGATACGCAGTATTTT.

The table lists this clone with a few counts. The rearrangement joins TRBV10-3 to TRBJ2-3; the D is unclear. Germline loops: CDR1 ENHRY, CDR2 SYGVKD. The CDR3 has 16 amino acids. Trimming left V 9 bases short and J 0 bases short, with 19 bases between. The CDR3 here is CAIGRSDLTSTDTQYF. Here the CDR3 DNA reads TGTGCCATTGGACGTTCGGATCTAACTAGCACAGATACGCAGTATTTT.

This clone was counted once. The gene calls are TRBV19 and TRBJ1-1; TRBD1 is a possible D gene (5 bases). Trimming removed 5 bases at V and 1 base at J, with 11 bases between. CDR3 length: 14 amino acids. Germline V gives CDR1 LNHDA, CDR2 SQIVND (reference sequence). CDR3 bases: TGTGCCAGTAGTTCCCAGGGTGGGAACACTGAAGCTTTCTTT. Encoded protein: CASSSQGGNTEAFF.

This clone has only one observation. The chain employs TRBV18 and TRBJ2-2; perhaps TRBD1 as D (6 bases). V was trimmed by 5 bases and J by 2 bases, leaving 15 bases between them. CDR3 length: 16 amino acids. The germline V gene has CDR1 KGHSH and CDR2 LQKENI. The CDR3: CASSSGTLGNTGELFF. The CDR3 DNA reads as TGTGCCAGCTCATCCGGGACATTGGGAAACACCGGGGAGCTGTTTTTT.

This clone was seen a handful of times. V gene TRBV5-4 combines with J gene TRBJ1-6, with TRBD1 matching 7 bases. V shed 4 bases, J shed 0 bases, and the junction held 4 bases outside the gene matches. Looked up from germline, CDR1 is SGHNT and CDR2 is YYREEE (reference sequence). There are 16 residues in the CDR3. CDR3 protein: CASSQGQLSYNSPLHF. The CDR3 DNA reads as TGTGCCAGCAGCCAGGGACAGCTCTCCTATAATTCACCCCTCCACTTT.

The chain has TRBV9 and TRBJ1-1, with a tentative D call TRBD1 (5 bases). The CDR3 runs to 15 residues. Between the trimmed V and J ends, which lost 0 bases and 2 bases, there was a span of 11 bases. Germline CDR1 SGDLS, CDR2 YYNGEE. In nucleotides, the CDR3 is TGTGCCAGCAGCGTAGCAGGGACGATTAACACTGAAGCTTTCTTT. Protein product: CASSVAGTINTEAFF.

This chain uses TRBV4-1 with TRBJ1-5, with 7 bases aligning to TRBD1. Germline V gene data show CDR1 as MGHRA and CDR2 as YSYEKL. This CDR3 region has 17 residues. Trimming cost V 1 base and J 2 bases; bases outside gene matches: 8. The CDR3 nucleotides are TGCGCCAGCAGCCAAGGGTTAAAGGGGGCTCGCAATCAGCCCCAGCATTTT. Residues: CASSQGLKGARNQPQHF.

The chain is built from TRBV6-5 and TRBJ2-7; 7 nucleotides line up with TRBD1. Germline CDR1 is MNHEY and CDR2 is SVGAGI. V was clipped by 0 bases and J by 1 base; unmatched bases: 6. CDR3 length equals 16 residues. Here the CDR3 reads CASSYSGTASSYEQYF. The DNA for the CDR3 is TGTGCCAGCAGTTACTCAGGGACAGCGTCGTCCTACGAGCAGTACTTC.